This T cell receptor (beta chain) emerged from a study of CD8 T cells in Susac syndrome (dated by TCRdb to about 2019). Some background on the complete study: Among the sequenced Susac syndrome patients, over five had clinically active disease and about eight were in clinical remission. At blood withdrawal, Susac syndrome patients were therapy-naive, treated with corticosteroids (with IVIg additionally given to some), or treated with IVIg alone. CD8+ T cell repertoire clonality was compared between 11 to 12 healthy donors, approximately 14 Susac syndrome patients and 15 multiple sclerosis patients. Whether CD8+ T cell activation and differentiation in Susac syndrome was antigen driven was tested using repertoire sequencing. Here is what the overall study found, with its caveats: Susac syndrome CD8+ repertoires showed clonal expansion, highest in CD8+ TEMRA cells and greater in clinically active than remitting patients. The study acknowledged that relatively few individuals were included in the TCR sequencing and HLA analysis. In the total CD8+ and CD8+ TEMRA repertoires, roughly 15 and five Susac-specific public clones, respectively, were identified.

Note on this clonotype: Its antigen is not yet known. Base quality data are lacking; no much larger clone is found one base away.

Peripheral blood CD8+ and CD4+ T cells from healthy donors, Susac syndrome patients and multiple sclerosis patients were profiled by high-throughput TCR beta sequencing. The Susac syndrome patients fulfilled recently defined diagnostic criteria for either definite or probable disease. Bulk CD8+ and CD4+ T cells were purified by magnetic negative isolation, whereas CD8+ TEMRA cells were enriched by FACS. Blood was collected in EDTA tubes and processed within 24 hours, with PBMCs isolated through density gradient centrifugation. PBMCs intended for TCR sequencing were cryopreserved in liquid nitrogen and were subsequently thawed in a 37 degrees C water bath. The sorted or isolated CD4+, CD8+ and CD8+ TEMRA cells reached a purity of at least 90%. RNA was extracted with the RNeasy kit and roughly 0.45 to 1 ug was reverse transcribed using random hexamers. The immunoSEQ multiplex PCR assay, which covers 54 Vbeta and 13 Jbeta segments, was used to amplify TCR beta CDR3 regions. PCR amplification bias was corrected by using a synthetic template baseline for primer optimization and computational correction. Under the source paper's analysis protocol: Only productive sequences were kept, with reads annotated to V, D and J genes according to IMGT and analyzed in immunoSEQ Analyzer. Clonality was computed as one minus Shannon entropy normalized by log2 of the number of productive unique sequences. For each patient and control, public and private clones were evaluated within the 100 most prevalent clones. Clones were defined as Susac-specific when absent from the healthy and MS cohorts, from fewer than 1,300 published viral clones and from other ImmuneACCESS disease sequences. TCRdb reprocessing: public reads trimmed at Q25 with fastp, clones called with MiXCR, in-frame beta chains kept. Identical CDR3 protein sequences are pooled into one entry, listed with their most common genes and DNA. The V and J calls reflect TCRdb's pipeline rather than the authors' work. The sample yields about 80,000 distinct CDR3 sequences; approximately 95% were counted once. Jointly, the top ten make up about 0.99% of the sample.

CDR1 and CDR2, per the germline V gene, are SQVTM and ANQGSEA. V lost 7 bases and J lost 4 bases; the stretch between them is 16 bases long. The CDR3 contains 13 residues, cysteine and phenylalanine counted. Only the CDR3 portion is preserved as DNA: 39 bases, with reading frame beginning at the first base. The sample taken for sequencing was CD8+ T cells from PBMCs. The chain is encoded by TRBV29-1 joined to TRBJ1-1; no D gene can be assigned with confidence. This sequence was found in a human donor with Susac syndrome. The CDR3 has the sequence CSAQKTPRTEAFF. The sequenced DNA is TGCAGCGCTCAAAAGACTCCTCGCACTGAAGCTTTCTTT.